Below are 27 T cell receptor beta chains sequenced from a single sample in a study of cytomegalovirus exposure and HLA in healthy donors. The PCR contained 60 Vbeta and 13 Jbeta primers. Here immunoSEQ multiplex PCR was the method, and the copy in TCRdb shows in-frame clones only, minus some. The profile shows about 80,000 clones, 79% of them singletons. Material: PBMCs. All receptors come from a man younger than 45 in good health and CMV-seronegative.

The rearrangement uses TRBV18 and TRBJ2-1; TRBD1 agrees at 7 bases. Germline-derived CDR1 and CDR2 are KGHSH and LQKENI. J gave up 9 bases and V 6 bases, and 8 bases lay outside the gene matches. This CDR3 is built from 13 residues. In nucleotides, the CDR3 is TGTGCCAGCTCCCTAACAGGGGAAAGTGAGCAGTTCTTC. Translating it yields CASSLTGESEQFF.

V usage is TRBV4-2 and J usage is TRBJ2-5, with 8 bases that match TRBD2. The germline V gene has CDR1 LGHNA and CDR2 YNFKEQ. J gave up 4 bases and V 0 bases, and 7 bases lay outside the gene matches. The CDR3 covers 16 residues. DNA for the CDR3: TGTGCCAGCAGCCAAGAGGAAGGACTAGCAGGAGAGACCCAGTACTTC. It is translated as CASSQEEGLAGETQYF.

The chain couples TRBV20-1 to TRBJ1-2; the D is unclear. Germline CDR1 DFQATT, CDR2 SNEGSKA (reference sequence). The V and J ends lost 1 base and 7 bases respectively, with 7 bases between them. The CDR3 is made up of 11 amino acids. The CDR3 is CSARVNTGYTF. In DNA, the CDR3 is TGCAGTGCTAGAGTTAACACTGGCTACACCTTC.

This sequence joins TRBV7-9 and TRBJ2-1; 8 positions match TRBD1. CDR3 length: 16 residues. J lost 3 bases, V lost 1 base, and 5 bases had no gene match. The germline V gene encodes CDR1 SEHNR and CDR2 FQNEAQ (reference sequence). CDR3 loop: CASSLVGGTGYNEQFF. In DNA, the CDR3 is TGTGCCAGCAGCTTAGTAGGGGGGACAGGCTACAATGAGCAGTTCTTC.

The chain employs TRBV18 and TRBJ1-2, with D perhaps matching TRBD1 (5 bases). This CDR3 comprises 14 residues. In germline, CDR1 is KGHSH, CDR2 LQKENI. V was trimmed by 3 bases and J by 4 bases, leaving 12 bases between them. DNA of the CDR3: TGTGCCAGCTCACCCGACAGTTCCTTCTATGGCTACACCTTC. Its translation: CASSPDSSFYGYTF.

This chain uses TRBV7-6 with TRBJ2-1; 9 positions match TRBD2. V lost 5 bases and J lost 8; bases outside the gene matches: 16. Germline CDR1 reads SGHVS; CDR2 reads FNYEAQ. CDR3 length equals 17 residues. CDR3 nucleotides: TGTGCCAGCAGCGCAACGGGAGGAGCGGGAGGCCCCCATGAGCAGTTCTTC. Its protein is CASSATGGAGGPHEQFF.

J is TRBJ1-5 and V is TRBV2; the match to TRBD1 covers 12 bases. This CDR3 spans 17 amino acids. The V segment lost 5 bases and the J segment 6 bases; nucleotides outside the gene matches: 11. The germline CDR1 and CDR2 sequences are SNHLY and FYNNEI. The CDR3 sequence is CASSRRGTGGESQPQHF. CDR3 in DNA: TGTGCCAGCAGTCGAAGAGGGACAGGGGGCGAGAGTCAGCCCCAGCATTTT. Drawing the rest from reference TRBV2 and TRBJ1-5, the complete variable domain is EPEVTQTPSHQVTQMGQEVILRCVPISNHLYFYWYRQILGQKVEFLVSFYNNEISEKSEIFDDQFSVERPDGSNFTLKIRSTKLEDSAMYFCASSRRGTGGESQPQHFGDGTRLSIL.

V gene TRBV27 combines with J gene TRBJ2-2, with a tentative D call TRBD2 (5 bases). Trimming shortened V by 7 bases and J by 3 bases, and 15 bases separated the two germline ends. Germline lookup yields CDR1 MNHEY and CDR2 SMNVEV (reference sequence). The CDR3 covers 15 residues. The CDR3 DNA reads TGTGCCAGCAACGGAGGCGCCGCCTACACCGGGGAGCTGTTTTTT. Protein sequence: CASNGGAAYTGELFF.

This rearrangement joins TRBV6-5 to TRBJ2-1, with 8 bases aligning to TRBD2. The CDR3 runs 14 residues. The germline gives CDR1 MNHEY, CDR2 SVGAGI. The V gene end was trimmed by 6 bases and the J gene end by 5 bases; junction bases not matched to a gene: 6. Here the CDR3 DNA reads TGTGCCAGCAGGGGAGTAGCGGGGCACAATGAGCAGTTCTTC. Translated: CASRGVAGHNEQFF.

The gene calls are TRBV19 and TRBJ1-4; TRBD1 agrees at 9 bases. CDR3 length: 14 amino acids. Germline CDR1 and CDR2: LNHDA and SQIVND (reference sequence). V trimming: 4 bases; J trimming: 6 bases; junction bases outside the gene matches: 3. CDR3: CASSNRGRDEKLFF. CDR3 DNA: TGTGCCAGTAGTAACAGGGGGCGAGATGAAAAACTGTTTTTT.

This chain links TRBV25-1 with TRBJ2-7, with TRBD2 as a possible D gene (5 bases). Trimming pared 1 base from V and 6 bases from J, leaving 10 bases between. CDR3 length: 13 amino acids. The germline V gene has CDR1 MGHDK and CDR2 SYGVNS. The CDR3 loop reads CASSESGSGEQYF. The CDR3 DNA reads as TGTGCCAGCAGTGAATCGGGATCGGGCGAGCAGTACTTC.

The chain couples TRBV25-1 to TRBJ1-6; D remains ambiguous. Germline CDR1 reads MGHDK; CDR2 reads SYGVNS. Trimming took 6 bases from V and 14 from J, leaving 17 bases between them. CDR3 size: 13 residues. CDR3 amino acids: CASREVPQGSLHF. The CDR3 region has the DNA TGTGCCAGCAGGGAGGTACCACAAGGGTCCCTCCACTTT.

V is TRBV10-3 and J is TRBJ1-5, with 7 positions matching TRBD1. This CDR3 is 17 amino acids long. V lost 3 bases, J lost 5 bases, and 13 bases stayed unmatched. Looked up from germline, CDR1 is ENHRY and CDR2 is SYGVKD. The CDR3 protein is CAISDGGQSLLHQPQHF. The CDR3 bases are TGTGCCATCAGTGACGGGGGACAGTCCTTACTCCATCAGCCCCAGCATTTT.

The chain uses TRBV15 and TRBJ2-7; 8 bases fit TRBD1. Germline assignment: CDR1 LNHNV and CDR2 YYDKDF (reference sequence). With V trimmed by 2 bases and J by 5 bases, 5 bases remained unmatched. The CDR3 runs to 14 residues. CDR3 bases: TGTGCCACCAGCAGAAGGGCAGGGGGCCACGAGCAGTACTTC. Its translation: CATSRRAGGHEQYF. The whole variable domain, remainder taken from reference TRBV15 and TRBJ2-7, is DAMVIQNPRYQVTQFGKPVTLSCSQTLNHNVMYWYQQKSSQAPKLLFHYYDKDFNNEADTPDNFQSRRPNTSFCFLDIRSPGLGDTAMYLCATSRRAGGHEQYFGPGTRLTVT.

The chain joins TRBV29-1 to TRBJ2-3, with D tentatively TRBD1 (6 bases). CDR3 length: 13 residues. The germline CDR1 and CDR2 sequences are SQVTM and ANQGSEA. Trimming removed 8 bases at V and 4 bases at J, with 16 bases between. CDR3 region: CSLIQGSADTQYF. CDR3 nucleotide sequence: TGCAGCCTTATACAGGGCTCAGCAGATACGCAGTATTTT.

The chain links TRBV30 to TRBJ2-7; D not certain. CDR1 GTSNPN and CDR2 SVGIG come from the germline V gene (reference sequence). V lost 2 bases, J lost 2 bases, and 13 bases lay in between. The CDR3 consists of 14 residues. The CDR3 sequence: CAWSLGAPPYEQYF. The CDR3 DNA is TGTGCCTGGAGTCTCGGAGCTCCTCCCTACGAGCAGTACTTC. Filled out from reference TRBV30 and TRBJ2-7, the complete variable domain reads SQTIHQWPATLVQPVGSPLSLECTVEGTSNPNLYWYRQAAGRGLQLLFYSVGIGQISSEVPQNLSASRPQDRQFILSSKKLLLSDSGFYLCAWSLGAPPYEQYFGPGTRLTVT.

The chain combines TRBV7-2 with TRBJ2-1; no definite D call. Germline CDR1 reads SGHTA; CDR2 reads FQGNSA. The CDR3 totals 13 residues. The V end was cut by 5 bases, the J end by 8 bases, with 13 bases between. The chain's CDR3 is CASSPDPGYEQFF. CDR3 nucleotides: TGTGCCAGCAGCCCAGACCCAGGCTATGAGCAGTTCTTC. The whole variable domain, remainder taken from reference TRBV7-2 and TRBJ2-1, is GAGVSQSPSNKVTEKGKDVELRCDPISGHTALYWYRQSLGQGLEFLIYFQGNSAPDKSGLPSDRFSAERTGGSVSTLTIQRTQQEDSAVYLCASSPDPGYEQFFGPGTRLTVL.

V is TRBV7-9 and J is TRBJ2-2, with 8 bases aligning to TRBD2. This CDR3 contains 15 residues. Germline lookup yields CDR1 SEHNR and CDR2 FQNEAQ (reference sequence). V trimming: 5 bases; J trimming: 5 bases; junction bases outside the gene matches: 7. DNA for the CDR3: TGTGCCAGCAGCCCGGGGGGGCTCAGAACCGGGGAGCTGTTTTTT. The encoded protein is CASSPGGLRTGELFF.

This sequence joins TRBV7-2 and TRBJ2-4; TRBD2 matches at 8 bases. The V segment lost 2 bases and the J segment 8 bases; nucleotides outside the gene matches: 17. CDR3 length: 18 amino acids. CDR1 and CDR2 from the germline V gene are SGHTA and FQGNSA. The CDR3: CASSLSVRAGVGRDIQYF. The CDR3 DNA sequence: TGTGCCAGCAGCTTATCGGTGCGAGCGGGAGTGGGGAGGGACATTCAGTACTTC.

The rearrangement links TRBV18 to TRBJ1-5; 10 bases line up with TRBD1. V was pared by 3 bases and J by 5 bases, with 4 bases of the junction left unmatched. This CDR3 has 15 amino acids. Germline V gene lookup returns CDR1 KGHSH and CDR2 LQKENI. The CDR3 reads CASSPAGTGDQPQHF. DNA for the CDR3: TGTGCCAGCTCACCGGCCGGGACAGGGGATCAGCCCCAGCATTTT.

This rearrangement joins TRBV30 to TRBJ1-4, with 10 bases matching TRBD1. This CDR3 contains 14 residues. Germline trimming cut 3 bases from V and 7 bases from J; bases unmatched to any gene: 5. Germline CDR1 and CDR2: GTSNPN and SVGIG (reference sequence). As DNA, the CDR3 is TGTGCCTGGAGGGACAGGGGGGGTAGTGAAAAACTGTTTTTT. This codes for CAWRDRGGSEKLFF.

The chain joins TRBV5-1 to TRBJ1-3; TRBD1 is a possible D gene (5 bases). The germline gives CDR1 SGHRS, CDR2 YFSETQ. Trimming removed 0 bases at V and 0 bases at J, with 10 bases between. This CDR3 region has 16 residues. CDR3 protein: CASSLGGGNSGNTIYF. As DNA, the CDR3 is TGCGCCAGCAGCTTGGGCGGGGGGAACTCTGGAAACACCATATATTTT.

This sequence joins TRBV7-2 and TRBJ2-5; D is unresolved. Germline loops: CDR1 SGHTA, CDR2 FQGNSA. The length of the CDR3 is 11 residues. Trimming removed 3 bases from V and 3 bases from J, with 2 bases in between. The CDR3 nucleotides are TGTGCCAGCAGCTTTAAAGAGACCCAGTACTTC. Encoded protein: CASSFKETQYF.

The V call is TRBV28, the J call TRBJ1-1; maybe TRBD1 (6 bases). The V end was cut by 2 bases, the J end by 0 bases, with 10 bases between. The CDR3 sequence is 15 residues long. Germline loops: CDR1 MDHEN, CDR2 SYDVKM. CDR3 sequence reads: CASSLTGNVNTEAFF. CDR3 coding DNA: TGTGCCAGCAGTTTAACAGGGAATGTGAACACTGAAGCTTTCTTT.

CDR3 loop: CASSLAGGPWGTDTQYF. DNA for the CDR3: TGTGCCAGCAGTCTAGCGGGAGGGCCGTGGGGCACAGATACGCAGTATTTT. The genes are TRBV28 and TRBJ2-3; 12 bases line up with TRBD2. This CDR3 region has 17 residues. In germline, CDR1 is MDHEN, CDR2 SYDVKM. Losses at the gene ends were 5 bases for V and 1 base for J; bases not matched to a gene: 7.

This clone was picked up a small number of times. This chain links TRBV6-6 with TRBJ1-2, with a tentative D call TRBD1 (6 bases). This CDR3 contains 15 residues. In germline, CDR1 is MNHNY, CDR2 SVGAGI (reference sequence). V dropped 2 bases and J dropped 7 bases, with 17 bases sitting between them. As DNA, the CDR3 is TGTGCCAGCAGTTACAGGGGGACACCATCTGGTGGCTACACCTTC. Its translation is CASSYRGTPSGGYTF.

V gene TRBV7-3 combines with J gene TRBJ1-3, with D unclear. This CDR3 is 14 amino acids long. V lost 5 bases and J lost 0, with 8 bases in between. In germline, CDR1 is SGHTA, CDR2 FQGTGA. The CDR3 region has the DNA TGTGCCAGCAGCGAGGATAGCTCTGGAAACACCATATATTTT. Its protein is CASSEDSSGNTIYF.